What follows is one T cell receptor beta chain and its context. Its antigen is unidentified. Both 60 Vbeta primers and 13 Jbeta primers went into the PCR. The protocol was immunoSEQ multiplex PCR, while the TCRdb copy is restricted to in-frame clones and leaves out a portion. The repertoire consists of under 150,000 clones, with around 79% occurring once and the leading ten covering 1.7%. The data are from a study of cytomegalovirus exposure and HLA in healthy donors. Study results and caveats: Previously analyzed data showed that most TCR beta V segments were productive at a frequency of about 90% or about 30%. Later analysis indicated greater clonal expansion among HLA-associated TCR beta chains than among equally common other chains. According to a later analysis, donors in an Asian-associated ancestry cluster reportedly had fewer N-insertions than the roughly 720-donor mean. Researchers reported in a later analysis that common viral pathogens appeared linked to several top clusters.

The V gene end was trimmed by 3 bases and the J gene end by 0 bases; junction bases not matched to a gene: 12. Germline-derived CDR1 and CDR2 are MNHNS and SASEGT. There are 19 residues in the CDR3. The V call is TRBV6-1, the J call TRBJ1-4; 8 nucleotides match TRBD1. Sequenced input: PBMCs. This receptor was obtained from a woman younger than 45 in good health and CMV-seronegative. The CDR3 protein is CASSDPGTGPRATNEKLFF. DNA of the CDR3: TGTGCCAGCAGTGACCCGGGGACAGGCCCCCGTGCAACTAATGAAAAACTGTTTTTT.